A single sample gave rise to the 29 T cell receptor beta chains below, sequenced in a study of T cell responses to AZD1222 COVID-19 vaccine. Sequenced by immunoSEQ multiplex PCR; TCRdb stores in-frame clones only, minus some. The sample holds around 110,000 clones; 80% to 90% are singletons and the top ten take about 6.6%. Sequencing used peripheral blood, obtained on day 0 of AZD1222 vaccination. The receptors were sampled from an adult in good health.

The CDR3 coding sequence is TGTGCCAGCAGTTACCCCTACGACAGCTACGAGCAGTACTTC. This encodes CASSYPYDSYEQYF. J is TRBJ2-7 and V is TRBV6-2 or TRBV6-3, with D tentatively TRBD1 (5 bases). V was cut by 2 bases and J by 3 bases, with 11 bases left in between. Germline-derived CDR1 and CDR2 are MNHEY and SVGEGT. The CDR3 has 14 amino acids.

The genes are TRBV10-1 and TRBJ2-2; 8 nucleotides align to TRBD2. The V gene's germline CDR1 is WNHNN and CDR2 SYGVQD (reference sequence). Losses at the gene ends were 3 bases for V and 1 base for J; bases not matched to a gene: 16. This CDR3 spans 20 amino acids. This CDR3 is CASSEPPGREGQGNTGELFF. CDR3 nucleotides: TGCGCCAGCAGTGAACCCCCCGGACGGGAGGGCCAAGGGAACACCGGGGAGCTGTTTTTT.

The CDR3 reads CASRLTGDTEAFF. CDR3 in DNA: TGCGCCAGCAGGCTTACGGGGGACACTGAAGCTTTCTTT. The V gene is TRBV5-1, the J gene TRBJ1-1, with D tentatively TRBD1 (5 bases). The V and J ends lost 5 bases and 3 bases respectively, with 11 bases between them. CDR1 and CDR2 (germline): SGHRS, YFSETQ. CDR3 length: 13 residues. Combining the CDR3 with reference TRBV5-1 and TRBJ1-1 gives the whole variable domain KAGVTQTPRYLIKTRGQQVTLSCSPISGHRSVSWYQQTPGQGLQFLFEYFSETQRNKGNFPGRFSGRQFSNSRSEMNVSTLELGDSALYLCASRLTGDTEAFFGQGTRLTVV.

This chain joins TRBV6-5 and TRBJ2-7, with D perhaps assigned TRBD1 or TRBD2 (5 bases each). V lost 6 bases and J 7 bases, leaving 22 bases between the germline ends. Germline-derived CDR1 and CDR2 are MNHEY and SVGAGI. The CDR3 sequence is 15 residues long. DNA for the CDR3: TGTGCCAGCAGGGATCCGGGACCATACAATTGGGAGCAGTACTTC. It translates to CASRDPGPYNWEQYF.

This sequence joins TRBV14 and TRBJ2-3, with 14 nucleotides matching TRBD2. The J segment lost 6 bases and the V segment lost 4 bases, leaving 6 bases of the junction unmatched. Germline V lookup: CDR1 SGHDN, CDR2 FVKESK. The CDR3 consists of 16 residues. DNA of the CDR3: TGTGCCAGCAGCCGGGGACTAGCGGGAGCTATTGATACGCAGTATTTT. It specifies CASSRGLAGAIDTQYF.

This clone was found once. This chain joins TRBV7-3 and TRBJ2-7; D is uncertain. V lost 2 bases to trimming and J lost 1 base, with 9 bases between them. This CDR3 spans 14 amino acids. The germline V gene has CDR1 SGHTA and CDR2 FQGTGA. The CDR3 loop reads CASSLQRGSYEQYF. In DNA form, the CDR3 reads TGTGCCAGCAGCTTACAAAGAGGTTCCTACGAGCAGTACTTC.

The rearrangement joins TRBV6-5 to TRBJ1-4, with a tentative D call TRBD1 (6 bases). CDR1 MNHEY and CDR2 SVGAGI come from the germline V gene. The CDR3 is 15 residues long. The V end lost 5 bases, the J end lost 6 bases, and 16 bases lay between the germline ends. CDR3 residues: CASSRSGTRDEKLFF. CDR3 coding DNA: TGTGCCAGCAGTAGATCCGGGACACGGGATGAAAAACTGTTTTTT.

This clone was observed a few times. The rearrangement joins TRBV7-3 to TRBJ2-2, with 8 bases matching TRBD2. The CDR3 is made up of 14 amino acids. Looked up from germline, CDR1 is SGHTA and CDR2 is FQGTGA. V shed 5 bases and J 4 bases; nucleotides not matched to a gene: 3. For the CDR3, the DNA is TGTGCCAGCAGCCTTAGCGGGACCACCGGGGAGCTGTTTTTT. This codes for CASSLSGTTGELFF. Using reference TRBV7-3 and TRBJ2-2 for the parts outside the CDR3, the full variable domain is GAGVSQTPSNKVTEKGKYVELRCDPISGHTALYWYRQSLGQGPEFLIYFQGTGAADDSGLPNDRFFAVRPEGSVSTLKIQRTERGDSAVYLCASSLSGTTGELFFGEGSRLTVL.

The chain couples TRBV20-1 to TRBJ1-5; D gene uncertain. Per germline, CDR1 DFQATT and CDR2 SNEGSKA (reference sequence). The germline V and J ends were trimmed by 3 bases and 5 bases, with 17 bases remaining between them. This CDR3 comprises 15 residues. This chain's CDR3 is CSASHGLSSHQPQHF. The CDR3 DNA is TGCAGTGCTAGTCACGGACTGTCATCTCATCAGCCCCAGCATTTT.

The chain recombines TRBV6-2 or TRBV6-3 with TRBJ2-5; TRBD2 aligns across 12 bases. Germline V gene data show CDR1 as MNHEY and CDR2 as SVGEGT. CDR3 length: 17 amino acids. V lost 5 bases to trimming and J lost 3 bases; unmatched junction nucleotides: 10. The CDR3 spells CASSPGRSSGGEETQYF. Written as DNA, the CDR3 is TGTGCCAGCAGTCCCGGGAGGTCTAGCGGGGGGGAAGAGACCCAGTACTTC.

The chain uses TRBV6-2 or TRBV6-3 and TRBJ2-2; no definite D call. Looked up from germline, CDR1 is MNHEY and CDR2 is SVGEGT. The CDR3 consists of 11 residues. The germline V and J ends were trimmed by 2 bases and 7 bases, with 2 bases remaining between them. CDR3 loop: CASSYVGELFF. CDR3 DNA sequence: TGTGCCAGCAGTTACGTCGGGGAGCTGTTTTTT.

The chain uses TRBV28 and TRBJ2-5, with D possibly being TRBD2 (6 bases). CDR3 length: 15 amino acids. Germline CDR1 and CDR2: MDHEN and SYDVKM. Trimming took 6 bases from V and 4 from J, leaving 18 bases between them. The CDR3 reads CASSSRGTGVETQYF. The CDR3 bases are TGTGCCAGCAGCTCCAGAGGGACGGGGGTAGAGACCCAGTACTTC. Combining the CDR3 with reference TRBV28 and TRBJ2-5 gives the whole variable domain DVKVTQSSRYLVKRTGEKVFLECVQDMDHENMFWYRQDPGLGLRLIYFSYDVKMKEKGDIPEGYSVSREKKERFSLILESASTNQTSMYLCASSSRGTGVETQYFGPGTRLLVL.

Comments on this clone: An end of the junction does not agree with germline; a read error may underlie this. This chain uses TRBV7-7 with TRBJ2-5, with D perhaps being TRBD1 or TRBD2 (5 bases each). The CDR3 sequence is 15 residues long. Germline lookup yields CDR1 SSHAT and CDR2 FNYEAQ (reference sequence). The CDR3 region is CASSLVPGTQETQYF. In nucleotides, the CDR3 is TGTGCTAGCAGCTTAGTCCCAGGGACCCAAGAGACCCAGTACTTC.

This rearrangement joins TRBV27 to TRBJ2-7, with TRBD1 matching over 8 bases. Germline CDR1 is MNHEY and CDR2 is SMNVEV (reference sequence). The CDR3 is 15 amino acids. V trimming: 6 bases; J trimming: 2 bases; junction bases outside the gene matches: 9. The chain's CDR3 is CASSPLTGATYEQYF. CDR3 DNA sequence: TGTGCCAGCAGCCCCTTGACAGGGGCGACCTACGAGCAGTACTTC.

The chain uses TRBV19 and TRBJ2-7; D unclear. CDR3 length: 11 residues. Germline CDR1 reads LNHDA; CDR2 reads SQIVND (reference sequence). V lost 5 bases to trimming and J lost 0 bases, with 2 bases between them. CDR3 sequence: CASSFSYEQYF. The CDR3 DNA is TGTGCCAGTAGTTTCTCCTACGAGCAGTACTTC.

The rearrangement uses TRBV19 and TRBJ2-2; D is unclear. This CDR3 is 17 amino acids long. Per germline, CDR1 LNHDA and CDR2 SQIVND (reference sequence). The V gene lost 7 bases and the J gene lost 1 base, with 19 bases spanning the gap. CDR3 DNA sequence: TGTGCCAGTACCCCTATGGTCCGGTGGGAGAACACCGGGGAGCTGTTTTTT. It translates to CASTPMVRWENTGELFF.

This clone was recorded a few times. CDR3 region: CASSTGPNRVLLGYTF. CDR3 bases: TGTGCCAGCTCAACCGGCCCCAACAGGGTTTTACTTGGCTACACCTTC. V is TRBV18 and J is TRBJ1-2; possibly TRBD1 for D (6 bases). In germline, CDR1 is KGHSH, CDR2 LQKENI. This CDR3 has 16 amino acids. The V end was cut by 5 bases, the J end by 7 bases, with 23 bases between.

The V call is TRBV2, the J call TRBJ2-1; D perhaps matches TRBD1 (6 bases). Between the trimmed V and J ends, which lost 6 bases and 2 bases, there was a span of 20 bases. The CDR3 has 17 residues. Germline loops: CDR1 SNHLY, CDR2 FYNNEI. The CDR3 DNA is TGTGCCAGCAGCGCACCCCCGTGGACAGTCACCTACAATGAGCAGTTCTTC. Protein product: CASSAPPWTVTYNEQFF.

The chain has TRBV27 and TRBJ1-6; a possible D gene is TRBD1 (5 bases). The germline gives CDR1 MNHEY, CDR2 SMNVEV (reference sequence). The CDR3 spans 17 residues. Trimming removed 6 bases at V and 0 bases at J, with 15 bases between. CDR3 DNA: TGTGCCAGCAGGAACATGTGGGGGAGCTCCTATAATTCACCCCTCCACTTT. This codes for CASRNMWGSSYNSPLHF.

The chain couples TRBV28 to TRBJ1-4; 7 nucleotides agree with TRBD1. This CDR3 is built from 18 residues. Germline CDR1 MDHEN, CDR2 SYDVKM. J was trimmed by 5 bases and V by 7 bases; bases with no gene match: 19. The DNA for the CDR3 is TGTGCCAGCACCCGTTTTCCCCTCCCGGGACAGCTAAATGAAAAACTGTTTTTT. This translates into CASTRFPLPGQLNEKLFF.

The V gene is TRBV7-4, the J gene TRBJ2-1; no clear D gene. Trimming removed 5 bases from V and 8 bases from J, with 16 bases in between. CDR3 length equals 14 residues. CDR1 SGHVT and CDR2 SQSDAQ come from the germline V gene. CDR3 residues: CASSQHIRHHEQFF. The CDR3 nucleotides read TGTGCCAGCAGCCAACATATAAGACACCATGAGCAGTTCTTC.

The DNA for the CDR3 is TGTGCCAGCAGCCTACAGGGGACTGAAGCTTTCTTT. This sequence encodes CASSLQGTEAFF. V and J are TRBV6-5 and TRBJ1-1; 7 nucleotides align to TRBD1. The V gene's germline CDR1 is MNHEY and CDR2 SVGAGI. This CDR3 has 12 amino acids. With 6 bases clipped from V and 5 bases from J, the junction kept 3 bases outside the gene matches.

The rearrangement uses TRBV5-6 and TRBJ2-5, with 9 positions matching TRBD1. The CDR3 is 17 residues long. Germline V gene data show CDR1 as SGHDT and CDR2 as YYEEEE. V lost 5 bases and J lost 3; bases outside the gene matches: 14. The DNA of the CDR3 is TGTGCCAGCAGAAAATTACTAATGGACAGGGGTAAAGAGACCCAGTACTTC. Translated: CASRKLLMDRGKETQYF.

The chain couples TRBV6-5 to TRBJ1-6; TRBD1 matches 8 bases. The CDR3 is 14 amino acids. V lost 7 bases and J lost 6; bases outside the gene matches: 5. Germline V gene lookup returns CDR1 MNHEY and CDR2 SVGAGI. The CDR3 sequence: CASTIGQGNSPLHF. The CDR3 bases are TGTGCCAGCACTATAGGACAGGGTAATTCACCCCTCCACTTT.

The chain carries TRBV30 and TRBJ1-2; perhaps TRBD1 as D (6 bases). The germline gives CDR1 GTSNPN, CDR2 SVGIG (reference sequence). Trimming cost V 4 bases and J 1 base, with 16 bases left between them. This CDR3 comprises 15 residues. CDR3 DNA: TGTGCCTGGACTTTAAAGGGGGGACTTAACTATGGCTACACCTTC. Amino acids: CAWTLKGGLNYGYTF.

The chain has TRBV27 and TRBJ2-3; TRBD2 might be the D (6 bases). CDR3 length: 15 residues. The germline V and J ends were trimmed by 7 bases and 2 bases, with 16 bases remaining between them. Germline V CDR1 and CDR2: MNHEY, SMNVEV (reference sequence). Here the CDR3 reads CASTPDSGYTDTQYF. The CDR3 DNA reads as TGTGCCAGCACCCCAGACAGCGGGTACACAGATACGCAGTATTTT.

CDR3 loop: CASSLGGHEQYF. CDR3 DNA: TGTGCCAGCAGCTTAGGGGGTCACGAGCAGTACTTC. The genes are TRBV6-5 and TRBJ2-7; possible D gene TRBD1, 6 bases. Per the germline V gene, CDR1 is MNHEY and CDR2 is SVGAGI. V was shortened by 6 bases and J by 5 bases, with 11 bases between the two germline ends. There are 12 residues in the CDR3.

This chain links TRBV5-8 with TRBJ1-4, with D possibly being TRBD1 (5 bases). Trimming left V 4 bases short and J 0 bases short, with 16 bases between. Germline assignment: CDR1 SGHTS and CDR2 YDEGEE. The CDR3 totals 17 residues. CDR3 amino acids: CASSKRGWGATNEKLFF. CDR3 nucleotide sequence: TGTGCCAGCAGCAAGAGAGGGTGGGGCGCAACTAATGAAAAACTGTTTTTT.

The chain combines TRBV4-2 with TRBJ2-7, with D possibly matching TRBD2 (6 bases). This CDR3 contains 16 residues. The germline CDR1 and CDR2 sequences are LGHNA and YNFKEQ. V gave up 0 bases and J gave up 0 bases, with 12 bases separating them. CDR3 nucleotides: TGTGCCAGCAGCCAAGAGGGCGGGGCGAGCTCCTACGAGCAGTACTTC. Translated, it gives CASSQEGGASSYEQYF.